A selection of T cell receptor beta chains follows, all from one sample in a study of blood T cell repertoires in COVID-19. Only in-frame clones appear in the TCRdb table, and some are missing; sequencing was by immunoSEQ multiplex PCR. The table records 75,000 to 85,000 clones, 80% to 90% of them present only once. Input material: peripheral blood. These receptors all come from a man between 50 and 59 years old with active COVID-19. Each CDR3 is given with its conserved first and last residue. Each record gives: V gene, J gene, CDR3 protein.

>TRBV29-1|TRBJ2-2
CSGGTGTGGELFF
>TRBV7-2|TRBJ1-4
CASSLLHLGGMYEKLFF
>TRBV28|TRBJ1-3
CASRDRGPSGNTIYF
>TRBV27|TRBJ1-5
CASSSIGLGDSNQPQHF
>TRBV5-1|TRBJ1-1
CASGRDRTEAFF
>TRBV5-4|TRBJ2-5
CASSLRWTGKETQYF
>TRBV5-1|TRBJ2-3
CASSLDRAEDTQYF
>TRBV27|TRBJ2-7
CASSLWASELYEQYF
>TRBV28|TRBJ1-2
CASRTLTGGYTF
>TRBV2|TRBJ1-5
CASSGQGVYSNQPQHF
>TRBV27|TRBJ1-6
CASSSRTGVERAFYNSPLHF
>TRBV3-1/TRBV3-2|TRBJ1-3
CASSERSSGNTIYF
>TRBV7-2|TRBJ2-6
CASSHSGTPNSGANVLTF
>TRBV4-3|TRBJ2-3
CASSQGGVGQSTDTQYF
>TRBV12-3/TRBV12-4|TRBJ1-6
CASSFTQGSPLHF
>TRBV25-1|TRBJ1-6
CASSLTGGGDSPLHF
>TRBV10-3|TRBJ1-5
CAISESITGDQPQHF
>TRBV19|TRBJ2-7
CASSLGTPDYEQYF
>TRBV3-1/TRBV3-2|TRBJ1-3
CASSPTASGNTIYF
>TRBV9|TRBJ2-2
CASSVVQGYTGELFF
>TRBV6-6|TRBJ2-7
CASSLLQGTYEQYF
>TRBV30|TRBJ1-4
CAWTQGGGMEKLFF
>TRBV28|TRBJ1-1
CASSSGTGGGGAFF
>TRBV10-3|TRBJ1-1
CAISERGTEAFF
>TRBV4-2|TRBJ1-1
CASSSHTTRTGGTEAFF
>TRBV9|TRBJ2-2
CASSAAVPGELFF
>TRBV24-1|TRBJ2-4
CATSGQAPPNIQYF
>TRBV20-1|TRBJ1-1
CSASGGPVGTEAFF
>TRBV7-2|TRBJ2-2
CASSLQQGANTGELFF
>TRBV6-5|TRBJ2-1
CASSYTGSSSYNEQFF
>TRBV30|TRBJ1-5
CAWSPERQPQHF
>TRBV6-5|TRBJ2-5
CASSYSRTGVEGTQYF
>TRBV5-4|TRBJ2-7
CASSNSGRVYEQYF
>TRBV6-5|TRBJ1-2
CASSFLPRTGAEGYTF
>TRBV7-2|TRBJ2-4
CASSQTGGKNIQYF
>TRBV5-4|TRBJ2-7
CASSSVTSGQRSREQYF
>TRBV14|TRBJ2-3
CASSQAAGGGASDTQYF
>TRBV6-2/TRBV6-3|TRBJ2-1
CASSYGPDNEQFF
>TRBV7-8|TRBJ1-5
CASSLTASREPQHF
>TRBV4-2|TRBJ2-7
CASSLSSGRNSYEQYF
>TRBV5-8|TRBJ1-2
CASRSLDSAHGYTF
>TRBV5-1|TRBJ1-2
CASSPPTGNLNYGYTF
>TRBV4-3|TRBJ2-3
CASSHPSADTQYF
>TRBV7-9|TRBJ2-5
CASSSGATGGRWETQYF
>TRBV7-9|TRBJ2-1
CASSRTGNNEQFF
>TRBV12-3/TRBV12-4|TRBJ1-2
CASGRYGYTF